This TCR beta chain was observed in a study of technical replicates of blood from a handful of donors. Points on this clone: In the same sample, other DNA sequences code for this CDR3.

Assay used: immunoSEQ multiplex PCR; TCRdb lists only in-frame clones, some missing. The sample holds tens of thousands of clones, 90% to 95% seen once. CDR3 size: 14 residues. The junction had 6 bases not matched to a gene; V was cut back by 5 bases and J by 4 bases. The germline gives CDR1 LNHDA, CDR2 SQIVND (reference sequence). What was sequenced was T cells isolated from PBMCs. The rearrangement links TRBV19 to TRBJ2-7, with 9 bases matching TRBD1. This TCR was sampled from a human donor in good health. CDR3 nucleotides: TGTGCCAGTAGTCCGGGACAGGGTACGTACGAGCAGTACTTC. Translated, it gives CASSPGQGTYEQYF.